These 5 T cell receptor beta chains originate from one sample sequenced in a study of identical twins. TCRdb ran MiXCR on the 5' RACE reads and lists one entry per CDR3 protein. The sample holds about 200,000 distinct CDR3 sequences, roughly 15% seen once. Separately, the same data were catalogued under a study of T cells expressing NK-cell markers.

Input material: CD8+ T cells sorted from blood. Receptors originate from a woman younger than 35 in good health.

The rearrangement joins TRBV19 to TRBJ2-7; D uncertain. Germline V lookup: CDR1 LNHDA, CDR2 SQIVND (reference sequence). V lost 5 bases and J lost 0, with 8 bases in between. CDR3 size: 13 residues. CDR3 in amino acids: CASSAAPSYEQYF. CDR3 DNA: TGTGCCAGTAGTGCCGCCCCCTCCTACGAGCAGTACTTC. Drawing the rest from reference TRBV19 and TRBJ2-7, the complete variable domain is DGGITQSPKYLFRKEGQNVTLSCEQNLNHDAMYWYRQDPGQGLRLIYYSQIVNDFQKGDIAEGYSVSREKKESFPLTVTSAQKNPTAFYLCASSAAPSYEQYFGPGTRLTVT.

J is TRBJ2-5 and V is TRBV7-9; the D gene is possibly TRBD1 (5 bases). CDR3 length: 15 residues. Looked up from germline, CDR1 is SEHNR and CDR2 is FQNEAQ (reference sequence). The V and J ends lost 5 bases and 4 bases respectively, with 17 bases between them. The DNA for the CDR3 is TGTGCCAGCAGCCCAAGACAGACCCACGTAGAGACCCAGTACTTC. It yields the protein CASSPRQTHVETQYF.

This clonotype has at least ten counts. The rearrangement uses TRBV12-3 or TRBV12-4 and TRBJ1-2; no clear D. This CDR3 spans 13 amino acids. V was pared by 3 bases and J by 0 bases, with 5 bases between. The chain's CDR3 is CASSLVPNYGYTF. CDR3 DNA sequence: TGTGCCAGCAGTTTGGTCCCTAACTATGGCTACACCTTC.

This chain links TRBV4-2 with TRBJ2-1, with 12 bases lining up with TRBD2. The length of the CDR3 is 15 residues. V shed 10 bases, J shed 9 bases, and the junction held 13 bases outside the gene matches. CDR1 is LGHNA, CDR2 YNFKEQ, per germline. The CDR3: CATLPSGGAGGEQFF. In nucleotides, the CDR3 is TGTGCCACCCTTCCTAGCGGGGGGGCCGGGGGTGAGCAGTTCTTC.

This clonotype has more than one count but fewer than ten. The chain has TRBV7-2 and TRBJ2-7, with D possibly matching TRBD2 (6 bases). The germline V and J ends were trimmed by 5 bases and 3 bases, with 14 bases remaining between them. CDR3 size: 14 residues. CDR1 is SGHTA and CDR2 is FQGNSA in the germline V gene. The CDR3 DNA is TGTGCCAGCAGCCGGGGGAGCTCCAGCTACGAGCAGTACTTC. As protein: CASSRGSSSYEQYF.